This TCR beta chain comes out of a study of T cell repertoires in cytomegalovirus infection. Study overall: Signatures in public TCR beta sequences pointed to both CMV infection and matching HLA type. Broader study findings: Clonotypes of TCR beta that were HLA-C-restricted and CMV-specific dominated the ex vivo response.

Worth noting for this clonotype: Antigen: not known.

TCRdb reprocessed the reads via MiXCR and lists one record per CDR3 protein. The data hold roughly 760,000 distinct CDR3 sequences, with about 40% observed a single time. The length of the CDR3 is 13 residues. CDR1 MNHNS and CDR2 SASEGT come from the germline V gene. V lost 6 bases, J lost 7 bases, and 13 bases lay in between. This rearrangement joins TRBV6-1 to TRBJ2-1; D might be TRBD1 (6 bases). Sequencing used PBMCs. The clonotype was recovered from a human donor in good health (CMV status not recorded). Some clones in this sample may be carry-over from other donors' samples. The CDR3 sequence is CASRRQEVNEQFF. The CDR3 DNA follows: TGTGCCAGCAGGAGACAGGAGGTGAATGAGCAGTTCTTC.